Each of the 5 T cell receptor beta chains below was sequenced from the same sample in a study of shared clonotypes between healthy human individuals. CD8 cells classed as naive were CD45RO-negative and positively selected for CCR7, excluding terminally differentiated effector memory CD45RA+ cells. Libraries were prepared by immunoSEQ multiplex PCR; TCRdb keeps only in-frame clonotypes and omits some of them. The table has roughly 2,000,000 clones, just under 95% seen once; the top ten hold 1% to 1.5%. The source material was naive CD8+ T cells sorted from blood. All receptors come from a man aged 18-30 years in good health.

This chain connects TRBV6-5 to TRBJ2-2; D might be TRBD2 (5 bases). The CDR3 extends over 15 amino acids. Germline values: CDR1 MNHEY, CDR2 SVGAGI. V lost 4 bases, J lost 4 bases, and 13 bases lay in between. DNA of the CDR3: TGTGCCAGCAGTTTTATCATCGAGGGCACCGGGGAGCTGTTTTTT. This translates into CASSFIIEGTGELFF.

The J gene is TRBJ1-4, the V gene TRBV7-8, with D hard to call. The CDR3 runs to 12 residues. CDR1 is SGHVS and CDR2 is FQNEAQ in the germline V gene. The V and J ends lost 5 bases and 5 bases respectively, with 6 bases between them. This chain's CDR3 is CASSKGNEKLFF. Written as DNA, the CDR3 is TGTGCCAGCAGCAAGGGAAATGAAAAACTGTTTTTT.

Comment on this clone: Within the sample, other DNA sequences also encode this same CDR3. The chain couples TRBV5-6 to TRBJ2-7; tentative D call: TRBD1 (5 bases). The CDR3 totals 13 residues. Trimming removed 0 bases at V and 6 bases at J, with 10 bases between. Germline loops: CDR1 SGHDT, CDR2 YYEEEE. CDR3 sequence reads: CASSLGAGFEQYF. CDR3 in DNA: TGTGCCAGCAGCTTGGGCGCAGGGTTCGAGCAGTACTTC.

The gene calls are TRBV6-5 and TRBJ1-1; D unresolved. Germline V gene data show CDR1 as MNHEY and CDR2 as SVGAGI. The length of the CDR3 is 14 residues. Trimming shortened V by 5 bases and J by 0 bases, and 10 bases separated the two germline ends. The CDR3 bases are TGTGCCAGCAGTGAGACACGGTTGAACACTGAAGCTTTCTTT. Translation gives CASSETRLNTEAFF.

As to this clone: Other DNA sequences of this sample code for an identical CDR3. This chain joins TRBV6-1 and TRBJ2-7; D unresolved. Germline V gives CDR1 MNHNS, CDR2 SASEGT. The CDR3 loop spans 13 amino acids. Trimming left V 4 bases short and J 2 bases short, with 9 bases between. The CDR3 DNA is TGTGCCAGCAGTGCACGACCTACCTACGAGCAGTACTTC. Encoded protein: CASSARPTYEQYF.